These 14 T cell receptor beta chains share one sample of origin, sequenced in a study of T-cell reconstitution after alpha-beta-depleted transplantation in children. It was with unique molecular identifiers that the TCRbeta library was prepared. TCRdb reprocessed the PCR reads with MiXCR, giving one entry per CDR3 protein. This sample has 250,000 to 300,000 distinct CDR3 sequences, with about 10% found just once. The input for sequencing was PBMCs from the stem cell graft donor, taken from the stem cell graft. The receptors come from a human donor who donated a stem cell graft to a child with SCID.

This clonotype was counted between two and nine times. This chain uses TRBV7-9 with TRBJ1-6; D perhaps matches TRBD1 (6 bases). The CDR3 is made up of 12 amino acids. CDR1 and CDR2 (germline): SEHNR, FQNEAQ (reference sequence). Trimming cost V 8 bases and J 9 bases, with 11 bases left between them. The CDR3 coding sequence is TGTGCCAGCGGGAAGGGGGGTTCACCCCTCCACTTT. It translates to CASGKGGSPLHF.

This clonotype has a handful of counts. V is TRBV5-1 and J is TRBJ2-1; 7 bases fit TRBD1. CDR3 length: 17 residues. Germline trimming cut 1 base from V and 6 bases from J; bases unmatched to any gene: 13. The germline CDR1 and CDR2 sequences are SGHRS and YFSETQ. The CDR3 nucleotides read TGCGCCAGCAGCTTGTTACCAGGGACAGTTCGCTCCAATGAGCAGTTCTTC. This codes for CASSLLPGTVRSNEQFF.

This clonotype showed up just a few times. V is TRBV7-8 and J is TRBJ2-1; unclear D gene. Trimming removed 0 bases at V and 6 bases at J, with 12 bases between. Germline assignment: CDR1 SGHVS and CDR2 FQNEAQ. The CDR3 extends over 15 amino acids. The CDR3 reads CASSLALGHLNEQFF. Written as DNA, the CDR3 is TGTGCCAGCAGCTTAGCGCTCGGGCACCTCAATGAGCAGTTCTTC. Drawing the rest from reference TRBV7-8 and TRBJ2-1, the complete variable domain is GAGVSQSPRYKVAKRGQDVALRCDPISGHVSLFWYQQALGQGPEFLTYFQNEAQLDKSGLPSDRFFAERPEGSVSTLKIQRTQQEDSAVYLCASSLALGHLNEQFFGPGTRLTVL.

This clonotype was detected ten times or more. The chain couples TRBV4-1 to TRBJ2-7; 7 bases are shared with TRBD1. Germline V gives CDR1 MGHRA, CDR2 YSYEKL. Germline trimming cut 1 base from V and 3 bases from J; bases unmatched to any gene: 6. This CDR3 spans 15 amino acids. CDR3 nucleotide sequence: TGCGCCAGCAGCCAAGCAAGGGGACAGCTCTACGAGCAGTACTTC. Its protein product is CASSQARGQLYEQYF.

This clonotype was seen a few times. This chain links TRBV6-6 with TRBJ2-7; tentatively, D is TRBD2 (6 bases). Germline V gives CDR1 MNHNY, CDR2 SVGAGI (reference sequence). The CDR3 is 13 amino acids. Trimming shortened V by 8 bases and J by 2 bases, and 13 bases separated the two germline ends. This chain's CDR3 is CASREKRTYEQYF. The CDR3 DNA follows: TGTGCCAGCCGGGAGAAGAGGACCTACGAGCAGTACTTC.

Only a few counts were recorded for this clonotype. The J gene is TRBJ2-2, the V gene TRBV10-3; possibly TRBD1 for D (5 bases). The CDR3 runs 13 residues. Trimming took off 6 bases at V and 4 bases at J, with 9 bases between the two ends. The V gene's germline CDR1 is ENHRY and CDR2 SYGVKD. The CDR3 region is CAIRRTPTGELFF. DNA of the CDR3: TGTGCCATCAGACGGACACCCACCGGGGAGCTGTTTTTT.

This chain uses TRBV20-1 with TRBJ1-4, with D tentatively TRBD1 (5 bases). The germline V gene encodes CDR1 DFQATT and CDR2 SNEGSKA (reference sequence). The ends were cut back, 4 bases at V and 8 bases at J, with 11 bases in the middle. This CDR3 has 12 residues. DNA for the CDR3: TGCAGTGCTATGGGGGTCTCGGAAAAACTGTTTTTT. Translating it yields CSAMGVSEKLFF.

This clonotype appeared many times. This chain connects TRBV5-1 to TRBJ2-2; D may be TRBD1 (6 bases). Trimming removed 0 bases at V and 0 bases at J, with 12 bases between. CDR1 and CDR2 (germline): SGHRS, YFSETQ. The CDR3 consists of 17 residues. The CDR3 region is CASSLGTDFANTGELFF. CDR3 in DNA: TGCGCCAGCAGCTTGGGGACAGACTTCGCGAACACCGGGGAGCTGTTTTTT.

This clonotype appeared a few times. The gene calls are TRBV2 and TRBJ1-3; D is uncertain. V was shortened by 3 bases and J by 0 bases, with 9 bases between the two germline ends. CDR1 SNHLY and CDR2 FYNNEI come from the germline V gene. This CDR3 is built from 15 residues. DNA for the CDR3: TGTGCCAGCAGTGAGATGAGGGCCTCTGGAAACACCATATATTTT. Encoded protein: CASSEMRASGNTIYF.

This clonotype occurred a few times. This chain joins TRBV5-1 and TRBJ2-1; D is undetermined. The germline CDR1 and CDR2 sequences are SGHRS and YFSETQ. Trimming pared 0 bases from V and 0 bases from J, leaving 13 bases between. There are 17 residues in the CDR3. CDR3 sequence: CASSLAMSGSSYNEQFF. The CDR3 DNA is TGCGCCAGCAGCTTGGCCATGTCAGGCAGCTCCTACAATGAGCAGTTCTTC.

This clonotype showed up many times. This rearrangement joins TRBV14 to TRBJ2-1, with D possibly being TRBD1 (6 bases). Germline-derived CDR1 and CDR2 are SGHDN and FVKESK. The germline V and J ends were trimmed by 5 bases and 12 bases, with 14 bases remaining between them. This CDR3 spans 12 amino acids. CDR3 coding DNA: TGTGCCAGCAGCTCAGGGGTATCCGCGCAGTTCTTC. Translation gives CASSSGVSAQFF.

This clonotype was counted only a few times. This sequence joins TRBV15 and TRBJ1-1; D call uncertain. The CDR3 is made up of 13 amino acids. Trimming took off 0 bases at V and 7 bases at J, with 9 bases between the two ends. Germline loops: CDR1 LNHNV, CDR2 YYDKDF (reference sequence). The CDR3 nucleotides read TGTGCCACCAGCAGAGATTTACAATTTGAAGCTTTCTTT. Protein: CATSRDLQFEAFF.

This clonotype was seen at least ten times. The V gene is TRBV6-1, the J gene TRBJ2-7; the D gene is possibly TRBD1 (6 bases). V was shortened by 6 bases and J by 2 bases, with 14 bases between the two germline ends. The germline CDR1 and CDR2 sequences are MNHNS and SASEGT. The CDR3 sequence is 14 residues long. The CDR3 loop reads CASRDQGGTYEQYF. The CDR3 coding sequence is TGTGCCAGCAGGGATCAAGGGGGAACCTACGAGCAGTACTTC.

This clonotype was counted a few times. The DNA of the CDR3 is TGTGCCAGCAGCCCCGATCCCGGGACAAAATACAATGAGCAGTTCTTC. Translating it yields CASSPDPGTKYNEQFF. This chain joins TRBV3-1 and TRBJ2-1, with D perhaps TRBD1 (6 bases). The CDR3 length is 16 residues. Germline-derived CDR1 and CDR2 are LGHDT and YNNKEL (reference sequence). The ends were cut back, 4 bases at V and 4 bases at J, with 17 bases in the middle.